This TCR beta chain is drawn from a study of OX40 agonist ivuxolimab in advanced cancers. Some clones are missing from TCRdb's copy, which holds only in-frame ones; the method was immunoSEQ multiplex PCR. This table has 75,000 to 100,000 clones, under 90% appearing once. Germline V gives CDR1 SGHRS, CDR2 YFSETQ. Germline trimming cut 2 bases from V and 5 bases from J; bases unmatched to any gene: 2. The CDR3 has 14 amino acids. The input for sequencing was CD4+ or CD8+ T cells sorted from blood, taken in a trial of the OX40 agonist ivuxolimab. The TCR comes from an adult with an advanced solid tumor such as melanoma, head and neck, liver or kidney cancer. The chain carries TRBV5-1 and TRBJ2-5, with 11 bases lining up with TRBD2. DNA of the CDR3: TGCGCCAGCAGCTTTCTAGCGGGAGGTGAGACCCAGTACTTC. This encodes CASSFLAGGETQYF. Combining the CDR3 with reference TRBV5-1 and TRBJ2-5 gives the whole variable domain KAGVTQTPRYLIKTRGQQVTLSCSPISGHRSVSWYQQTPGQGLQFLFEYFSETQRNKGNFPGRFSGRQFSNSRSEMNVSTLELGDSALYLCASSFLAGGETQYFGPGTRLLVL.